This T cell receptor (beta chain) was recorded in a study of blood T cell repertoires in COVID-19. TCRdb keeps only in-frame clones here, not all; method: immunoSEQ multiplex PCR. The sample records under 350,000 clones, approximately 86% being singletons. This CDR3 is 19 amino acids long. Categorization into cohorts depended on clinical history that participants reported. Sequencing was done on a sample of PBMCs or T cells enriched from blood (not recorded which). This chain uses TRBV21-1 with TRBJ2-3; TRBD2 is the table's D call, not checked against the DNA. TRBV21-1 is termed a pseudogene. The source of this sequence is a woman between 40 and 55 years old with acute COVID-19. DNA of the CDR3: TGTGCCAGCAGCTCCCAATGTAATAGCGGGAGAGTTGGCACAGATACGCAGTATTTT. Amino acids: CASSSQCNSGRVGTDTQYF.